One and the same sample provided the 3 T cell receptor beta chains below, sequenced in a study of beta chain features in type 1 diabetes. Study findings and constraints: All four CD4+ subsets of Type 1 diabetes patients contained TCRB CDR3s that were moderately but significantly shorter.

For these receptors, no antigen is known. The authors reverse transcribed all of the isolated RNA, so sequencing captured expressed TCRB transcripts. Here immunoSEQ multiplex PCR was the method, and the copy in TCRdb shows in-frame clones only, minus some. This sample carries nearly 700,000 clones, around 15% of them seen once, and the ten largest clones take 0.022%. Sequencing input: naive CD4+ T cells from blood. These receptor sequences come from a man aged 18-30 years with type 1 diabetes.

Remarks on this clone: The identical CDR3 is also encoded by other nucleotide sequences in the sample. V and J are TRBV30 and TRBJ1-2; D call uncertain. Trimming shortened V by 0 bases and J by 5 bases, and 7 bases separated the two germline ends. The germline CDR1 and CDR2 sequences are GTSNPN and SVGIG (reference sequence). The CDR3 consists of 12 residues. In nucleotides, the CDR3 is TGTGCCTGGAGTGTTGGGCCTTATGGCTACACCTTC. This codes for CAWSVGPYGYTF.

This clone appeared a few times. The rearrangement links TRBV5-6 to TRBJ1-2; D possibly corresponds to TRBD1 (6 bases). Germline V gene lookup returns CDR1 SGHDT and CDR2 YYEEEE. Trimming stripped 4 bases from V and 0 bases from J, with 16 bases between. CDR3 length equals 16 residues. The CDR3 nucleotides are TGTGCCAGCAGCGACGAGGGACAACTTCCTAACTATGGCTACACCTTC. It codes for CASSDEGQLPNYGYTF.

This clone appeared a few times. The rearrangement joins TRBV7-8 to TRBJ2-6; D gene uncertain. CDR3 length: 16 residues. V was trimmed by 0 bases and J by 1 base, leaving 7 bases between them. CDR1 is SGHVS, CDR2 FQNEAQ, per germline. The CDR3, as DNA: TGTGCCAGCAGCTTAGCGCTCCCATCTGGGGCCAACGTCCTGACTTTC. This encodes CASSLALPSGANVLTF. Full variable domain (outside the CDR3, taken from reference TRBV7-8 and TRBJ2-6): GAGVSQSPRYKVAKRGQDVALRCDPISGHVSLFWYQQALGQGPEFLTYFQNEAQLDKSGLPSDRFFAERPEGSVSTLKIQRTQQEDSAVYLCASSLALPSGANVLTFGAGSRLTVL.